This T cell receptor (beta chain) was retrieved from a study of STAT5B mutations in CD4+ large granular lymphocyte leukemia. Per the study methods: Productive clonotypes were detectable down to 2.59 x 10-5 frequency. Profiling relied on immunoSEQ multiplex PCR, and the TCRdb table lists in-frame clones only, not all of them. The V and J calls and clone size come from that table; D and trimming were worked out from the DNA. The table records about 33,000 clones, about four fifths of them present only once. Of note for this clone: Its antigen is unidentified.

V shed 1 base and J shed 5 bases, with 11 bases lying between them. CDR3 size: 14 residues. Germline V gene data show CDR1 as SGHTA and CDR2 as FQGNSA. Buffy coats from healthy blood donors served as controls. The study's findings and limits: 8/27 top patient clones versus 2/35 control clones were TRBV06-family. Patient CD4-sorted repertoires stayed more clonal than healthy ones after leukemic-clone removal.

This chain connects TRBV7-2 to TRBJ1-2; tentative D call: TRBD1 (5 bases). The receptor was derived from a human donor in good health. The specimen sequenced was CD4+ T cells from blood buffy coats. In nucleotides, the CDR3 is TGTGCCAGCAGCTTAGGGTATGGGACGTATGGCTACACCTTC. The encoded protein is CASSLGYGTYGYTF.